Reported below is one TCR beta chain. Random hexamers were used to reverse transcribe an amount of about 0.45 to 1 ug RNA. A single record per CDR3 protein comes from TCRdb applying MiXCR to the immunoSEQ multiplex PCR reads. The sample lists under 200,000 distinct CDR3 sequences, 85% to 95% occurring once. Definite or probable Susac syndrome was diagnosed using recently defined diagnostic criteria. The record originates from a study of CD8 T cells in Susac syndrome. Overall study: When their blood was taken, patients with Susac syndrome were therapy-naive, taking corticosteroids, or taking intravenous immunoglobulin alone.

The V end lost 5 bases, the J end lost 6 bases, and 14 bases lay between the germline ends. This CDR3 has 13 residues. Per germline, CDR1 MNHNS and CDR2 SASEGT. This chain joins TRBV6-1 and TRBJ2-7; a possible D gene is TRBD2 (6 bases). The material sequenced was CD8+ T cells from PBMCs. This TCR was recovered from a human donor with Susac syndrome. The CDR3 sequence: CASSSQTSLEQYF. Here the CDR3 DNA reads TGTGCCAGCAGTTCCCAGACTAGTCTCGAGCAGTACTTC.